The 2 T cell receptor beta chains below all came from one sample that was sequenced in a study of T-cell reconstitution after alpha-beta-depleted transplantation in children. A library of TCRbeta sequences, prepared with unique molecular identifiers, was generated. TCRdb used MiXCR to reprocess the PCR reads, holding one entry per CDR3 protein. This table has hundreds of thousands of distinct CDR3 sequences, 9.9% appearing once. The source was PBMCs from the stem cell graft donor, collected from the stem cell graft. Every receptor here comes from a human donor who donated a stem cell graft to a child with SCID.

In its sample, this clonotype was seen many times. This sequence joins TRBV28 and TRBJ1-2, with D perhaps matching TRBD1 (5 bases). CDR1 and CDR2 from the germline V gene are MDHEN and SYDVKM. This CDR3 comprises 15 residues. V was pared by 2 bases and J by 8 bases, with 18 bases between. The CDR3 sequence: CASSLVGGGAYGYTF. CDR3 DNA sequence: TGTGCCAGCAGTTTAGTGGGTGGAGGGGCCTACGGCTACACCTTC.

In DNA, the CDR3 is TGTGCCATCACCAGCGGGGTCCCCTACGAGCAGTACTTC. Translation gives CAITSGVPYEQYF. The chain employs TRBV10-3 and TRBJ2-7; TRBD2 matches at 7 bases. This CDR3 contains 13 residues. Per the germline V gene, CDR1 is ENHRY and CDR2 is SYGVKD. V was clipped by 7 bases and J by 2 bases; unmatched bases: 5.